This T cell receptor beta chain was recorded in a study of vaccination and CD4 T cells after COVID-19. Study outcomes and limitations: Going from roughly 21 to 40, median SARS-CoV-2-reactive clonotypes did not rise significantly. Only after vaccination were a median about 87% of convalescents' reactive clones seen.

Stated treatment: approximately nine-day PBMC culture with coronavirus spike peptide pools or control peptides (ViraFEST assay). From the unexposed donor, CD4+ T cells were collected ahead of the COVID-19 pandemic (2011-2018). Cultures used 1.5 million to 2.5 million PBMCs per well, 10 IU/ml IL-2 and approximately 10 ug/ml peptides. CDR1 is PRHDT, CDR2 FYEKMQ, per germline (reference sequence). With 5 bases clipped from V and 9 bases from J, the junction kept 8 bases outside the gene matches. The CDR3 has 14 residues. In its sample, this clonotype was seen once. Its antigen is still unknown. At the Johns Hopkins FTIC core, DNA taken from cultured CD4+ T cells was sequenced by way of the Oncomine TCR Beta short-read assay. TCRdb independently ran MiXCR on the PCR reads; one entry per CDR3 protein. Of thousands of distinct CDR3 sequences listed, under 35% were seen once; the top ten hold around 40%.

The receptor comes from a human donor in good health. J is TRBJ1-5 and V is TRBV13; 9 nucleotides line up with TRBD1. What was sequenced was CD4+ T cells from blood, cultured in vitro. The CDR3 DNA reads TGTGCCAGCAGCCCCACAGGGGGCTTGTGGCCCCAGCATTTT. Amino acid sequence: CASSPTGGLWPQHF.